The 13 T cell receptor beta chains below all came from one sample that was sequenced in a study of post-analysis software for immune sequencing data. The study, taken as a whole, reports: The study found TRBV5-6, TRBV5-1 and TRBV20-1 among five or six TRBV segments more frequent in patients than controls.

These receptors lack a known antigen. Prepared TCR beta cDNA libraries contained unique molecular identifiers. Each CDR3 protein is one row after TCRdb ran MiXCR on the PCR reads. The sample holds fewer than 850,000 distinct CDR3 sequences, 25% to 30% seen once. The sample taken for sequencing was blood. The receptor set was obtained from a girl aged 5 to 17 with multiple sclerosis.

This clonotype was counted only a few times. V usage is TRBV29-1 and J usage is TRBJ1-1, with TRBD1 as a possible D gene (6 bases). Looked up from germline, CDR1 is SQVTM and CDR2 is ANQGSEA. The V end was cut by 3 bases, the J end by 7 bases, with 9 bases between. The CDR3 length is 11 residues. The CDR3: CSVDIRGEAFF. In DNA form, the CDR3 reads TGCAGCGTTGACATCAGGGGTGAAGCTTTCTTT.

In DNA, the CDR3 is TGTGCCAGCAGTGGGGGACAGGGGCCTGAAGCTTTCTTT. This codes for CASSGGQGPEAFF. V and J are TRBV25-1 and TRBJ1-1; 10 nucleotides agree with TRBD1. CDR3 length: 13 residues. Germline CDR1 is MGHDK and CDR2 is SYGVNS. V shed 4 bases and J 6 bases; nucleotides not matched to a gene: 2.

This rearrangement joins TRBV7-2 to TRBJ1-1, with D unresolved. The CDR3 is 14 residues long. V was clipped by 2 bases and J by 1 base, with 8 bases between them. Germline CDR1 SGHTA, CDR2 FQGNSA. The DNA for the CDR3 is TGTGCCAGCAGCTTAATCGGCGAGAACACTGAAGCTTTCTTT. Translated: CASSLIGENTEAFF.

This clonotype was counted many times. The V and J genes are TRBV20-1 and TRBJ2-3; 9 nucleotides align to TRBD2. The ends lost 6 bases at V and 4 bases at J; junction bases unmatched: 11. CDR3 length: 15 amino acids. The germline CDR1 and CDR2 sequences are DFQATT and SNEGSKA (reference sequence). This CDR3 is CSALRVAGDPDTQYF. In DNA, the CDR3 is TGCAGTGCCCTCCGGGTAGCGGGAGACCCAGATACGCAGTATTTT.

This clonotype appeared a few times. V gene TRBV28 combines with J gene TRBJ2-3, with 9 bases fitting TRBD2. Germline CDR1 reads MDHEN; CDR2 reads SYDVKM. The CDR3 loop spans 15 amino acids. V shed 3 bases, J shed 5 bases, and the junction held 6 bases outside the gene matches. The DNA for the CDR3 is TGTGCCAGCAGTTTCCTAGCGGGGTTGGTAGATACGCAGTATTTT. Protein: CASSFLAGLVDTQYF. Filled out from reference TRBV28 and TRBJ2-3, the complete variable domain reads DVKVTQSSRYLVKRTGEKVFLECVQDMDHENMFWYRQDPGLGLRLIYFSYDVKMKEKGDIPEGYSVSREKKERFSLILESASTNQTSMYLCASSFLAGLVDTQYFGPGTRLTVL.

Only a few counts were recorded for this clonotype. The genes are TRBV6-2 or TRBV6-3 and TRBJ1-1; D ambiguous. Germline V CDR1 and CDR2: MNHEY, SVGEGT. Deletions cut 2 bases from V and 0 bases from J, with 10 bases between. This CDR3 has 15 residues. In DNA, the CDR3 is TGTGCCAGCAGTTACCCCGGTAGCCTGAACACTGAAGCTTTCTTT. Translating gives CASSYPGSLNTEAFF.

The V gene is TRBV7-9, the J gene TRBJ2-1; D perhaps matches TRBD2 (6 bases). V was trimmed by 4 bases and J by 5 bases, leaving 15 bases between them. Looked up from germline, CDR1 is SEHNR and CDR2 is FQNEAQ (reference sequence). This CDR3 has 15 residues. As DNA, the CDR3 is TGTGCCAGCAGCTGGGCCGGGGGAGTTGACAATGAGCAGTTCTTC. Protein sequence: CASSWAGGVDNEQFF.

In DNA, the CDR3 is TGCAGTGCTCCAGGGATGGCGAGCAATCAGCCCCAGCATTTT. This gives the protein CSAPGMASNQPQHF. The chain links TRBV20-1 to TRBJ1-5, with TRBD1 as a possible D gene (5 bases). Germline CDR1 is DFQATT and CDR2 is SNEGSKA (reference sequence). The CDR3 totals 14 residues. Trimming removed 5 bases at V and 1 base at J, with 12 bases between.

In this sample, this clonotype turned up a few times. The chain uses TRBV27 and TRBJ2-5; a weak D match, TRBD2 (7 bases). This CDR3 spans 19 amino acids. With 2 bases removed from V and 7 bases from J, the gap between germline ends came to 29 bases. CDR1 MNHEY and CDR2 SMNVEV come from the germline V gene (reference sequence). This CDR3 is CASSLNPIPGGVGHPTQYF. CDR3 coding DNA: TGTGCCAGCAGTTTAAACCCAATCCCGGGGGGCGTAGGGCATCCGACCCAGTACTTC.

In its sample, this clonotype was seen a few times. The chain is built from TRBV6-5 and TRBJ1-2; a possible D gene is TRBD1 (5 bases). The V gene's germline CDR1 is MNHEY and CDR2 SVGAGI. This CDR3 spans 14 amino acids. V lost 3 bases, J lost 5 bases, and 13 bases lay in between. This CDR3 is CASSYGPGRYGYTF. The CDR3 region has the DNA TGTGCCAGCAGTTATGGGCCAGGGCGGTATGGCTACACCTTC.

There are many counts of this clonotype. V and J are TRBV4-1 and TRBJ2-1; 9 nucleotides match TRBD1. The V gene's germline CDR1 is MGHRA and CDR2 YSYEKL. CDR3 size: 15 residues. V was pared by 3 bases and J by 8 bases, with 8 bases of the junction left unmatched. As DNA, the CDR3 is TGCGCCAGCAGCCACTGGACAGGGGAAGCCGATGAGCAGTTCTTC. Protein: CASSHWTGEADEQFF.

This clonotype was counted a few times. This chain uses TRBV12-3 or TRBV12-4 with TRBJ2-1; possible D gene TRBD2, 5 bases. Trimming cost V 7 bases and J 15 bases, with 19 bases left between them. This CDR3 is 12 amino acids long. For the CDR3, the DNA is TGTGCCAGCACCTTGGCGGGCCTAGTATTGTTCTTC. Its protein is CASTLAGLVLFF.

The sample holds a few counts of this clonotype. In nucleotides, the CDR3 is TGCAGTGCTCCCTACAGCTACCACGAGCAGTACTTC. Encoded protein: CSAPYSYHEQYF. The chain has TRBV20-1 and TRBJ2-5; D not resolved. The DNA end is more similar to TRBJ2-7, so the J call may be wrong. The CDR3 runs to 12 residues. CDR1 is DFQATT, CDR2 SNEGSKA, per germline (reference sequence).